These 26 T cell receptor beta chains were all obtained from the same sample, sequenced in a study of blood T cells in healthy people across ages. Using a J-beta primer mix together with a sample-barcoded 5' primer, a second PCR was run for about 6 to 12 cycles. TCRdb independently ran MiXCR on the 5' RACE reads; one entry per CDR3 protein. Here the sample spans 1.8 million or so distinct CDR3 sequences, 30% to 40% being singletons. Sequenced input: blood. The receptors come from a human donor in good health.

This clonotype was detected only a few times. J is TRBJ2-1 and V is TRBV12-3 or TRBV12-4; the D is unclear. V was cut by 2 bases and J by 6 bases, with 5 bases left in between. The length of the CDR3 is 12 residues. This CDR3 reads CASSLYINEQFF. Here the CDR3 DNA reads TGTGCCAGCAGTTTATACATCAATGAGCAGTTCTTC.

CDR3 coding DNA: TGTGCCAGCAGTTTATTGGGACTAGCGGGGGGGTTACAGCAGTTCTTC. This translates into CASSLLGLAGGLQQFF. This chain joins TRBV28 and TRBJ2-1, with TRBD2 identical over 16 bases. Germline loops: CDR1 MDHEN, CDR2 SYDVKM. V gave up 1 base and J gave up 11 bases; unmatched junction bases: 5. The CDR3 runs 16 residues.

This clonotype was counted a few times. The J gene is TRBJ1-5, the V gene TRBV6-1; D gene unclear. Trimming removed 7 bases from V and 1 base from J, with 11 bases in between. This CDR3 has 14 amino acids. Germline V gene data show CDR1 as MNHNS and CDR2 as SASEGT. The CDR3 DNA reads TGTGCCAGCATTGCCCGTAGCAGCAATCAGCCCCAGCATTTT. Amino acid sequence: CASIARSSNQPQHF.

The chain couples TRBV15 to TRBJ2-3; 7 nucleotides align to TRBD1. CDR1 is LNHNV and CDR2 is YYDKDF in the germline V gene (reference sequence). The CDR3 covers 13 residues. Trimming took 5 bases from V and 5 from J; bases not matched to a gene: 4. The CDR3 here is CATSFAGGDTQYF. CDR3 in DNA: TGTGCCACCAGCTTCGCAGGGGGAGATACGCAGTATTTT.

This clonotype was seen at least ten times. The chain joins TRBV2 to TRBJ2-3, with 10 bases fitting TRBD1. V shed 7 bases and J 4 bases; nucleotides not matched to a gene: 5. The germline CDR1 and CDR2 sequences are SNHLY and FYNNEI. CDR3 length equals 14 residues. The CDR3 coding sequence is TGTGCCAGCACTGGACAGGGGGGAGCAGATACGCAGTATTTT. Its translation: CASTGQGGADTQYF.

In this sample, this clonotype turned up once. The V call is TRBV9, the J call TRBJ1-3; no clear D. This CDR3 contains 16 residues. The V gene's germline CDR1 is SGDLS and CDR2 YYNGEE. Trimming removed 1 base from V and 3 bases from J, with 14 bases in between. The CDR3 sequence is CASSVIEGYSGNTIYF. Here the CDR3 DNA reads TGTGCCAGCAGCGTAATTGAGGGTTATAGTGGAAACACCATATATTTT. The full variable domain, its missing parts supplied by reference TRBV9 and TRBJ1-3, is DSGVTQTPKHLITATGQRVTLRCSPRSGDLSVYWYQQSLDQGLQFLIQYYNGEERAKGNILERFSAQQFPDLHSELNLSSLELGDSALYFCASSVIEGYSGNTIYFGEGSWLTVV.

This sequence joins TRBV10-3 and TRBJ2-1, with a possible D match to TRBD1 (6 bases). The CDR3 is 16 amino acids. From germline, CDR1 is ENHRY and CDR2 SYGVKD. The V gene lost 11 bases and the J gene lost 4 bases, with 24 bases spanning the gap. CDR3 sequence (DNA): TGTGCCTCCCTGTCACTCAGGGGATTGGGATACAATGAGCAGTTCTTC. Amino acids: CASLSLRGLGYNEQFF.

The chain uses TRBV7-9 and TRBJ2-3, with 12 bases fitting TRBD2. Trimming at V came to 4 bases and at J to 4 bases, leaving 6 bases not matched to a gene. Germline CDR1 is SEHNR and CDR2 is FQNEAQ (reference sequence). The CDR3 consists of 16 residues. CDR3 nucleotides: TGTGCCAGCAGCTCCGGACTAGCGGGGTTAGCAGATACGCAGTATTTT. This sequence encodes CASSSGLAGLADTQYF.

This clonotype turned up a few times. The gene calls are TRBV5-5 and TRBJ2-1; D not resolved. Trimming took off 4 bases at V and 5 bases at J, with 19 bases between the two ends. Per germline, CDR1 SGHKS and CDR2 YYEKEE (reference sequence). The CDR3 contains 16 residues. DNA for the CDR3: TGTGCCAGCAGCCCATGGGATAGCAGCCAAGACAATGAGCAGTTCTTC. It codes for CASSPWDSSQDNEQFF.

The V gene is TRBV24-1, the J gene TRBJ2-5; D is undetermined. Germline V gives CDR1 KGHDR, CDR2 SFDVKD. Trimming pared 3 bases from V and 4 bases from J, leaving 11 bases between. This CDR3 is 14 amino acids long. DNA of the CDR3: TGTGCCACCAGTGATCGACTGGCTGGAGAGACCCAGTACTTC. It translates to CATSDRLAGETQYF.

This clonotype was counted between two and nine times. This chain uses TRBV29-1 with TRBJ2-1, with 10 bases aligning to TRBD2. Germline assignment: CDR1 SQVTM and CDR2 ANQGSEA. The CDR3 sequence is 16 residues long. V trimming: 5 bases; J trimming: 7 bases; junction bases outside the gene matches: 14. CDR3 loop: CSVLFRAGGQRNEQFF. The CDR3 DNA reads TGCAGCGTTCTCTTCAGAGCGGGGGGGCAACGGAATGAGCAGTTCTTC.

This clonotype was seen a few times. The rearrangement uses TRBV29-1 and TRBJ2-3; TRBD2 might be the D (6 bases). The CDR3 is 15 amino acids. Germline-derived CDR1 and CDR2 are SQVTM and ANQGSEA. V was shortened by 7 bases and J by 2 bases, with 19 bases between the two germline ends. CDR3 in DNA: TGCAGCGCAGGACCTTTGGGGACTTACACAGATACGCAGTATTTT. Translation gives CSAGPLGTYTDTQYF.

This clonotype appeared a few times. Possible read error: a much larger clone is one base away. The rearrangement links TRBV18 to TRBJ2-1; D may correspond to TRBD1 or TRBD2 (6 bases each). Germline V lookup: CDR1 KGHSH, CDR2 LQKENI. The ends were cut back, 0 bases at V and 7 bases at J, with 16 bases in the middle. This CDR3 comprises 16 residues. CDR3 in amino acids: CASSPPRPGARNEQFF. DNA for the CDR3: TGTGCCAGCTCACCACCGCGACCGGGGGCGAGGAATGAGCAGTTCTTC.

This clonotype was detected a few times. The rearrangement uses TRBV6-2 or TRBV6-3 and TRBJ1-1; no clear D gene. The CDR3 has 12 amino acids. Germline V gives CDR1 MNHEY, CDR2 SVGEGT. Trimming stripped 6 bases from V and 1 base from J, with 6 bases between. DNA of the CDR3: TGTGCCAGCAGGGAGCCGAACACTGAAGCTTTCTTT. It encodes CASREPNTEAFF.

The chain recombines TRBV4-3 with TRBJ1-2; no firm D call. This CDR3 spans 15 amino acids. Trimming removed 2 bases from V and 5 bases from J, with 15 bases in between. CDR1 is LGHNA and CDR2 is YSLEER in the germline V gene. The CDR3 protein is CASSQLNGEVYGYTF. DNA for the CDR3: TGCGCCAGCAGCCAACTAAACGGAGAAGTTTATGGCTACACCTTC.

This clonotype appeared once. The chain carries TRBV9 and TRBJ2-1, with 7 bases aligning to TRBD2. The CDR3 is 13 residues long. The junction had 4 bases not matched to a gene; V was cut back by 4 bases and J by 6 bases. Germline values: CDR1 SGDLS, CDR2 YYNGEE. The CDR3 DNA follows: TGTGCCAGCAGCACGGGACTATCCAATGAGCAGTTCTTC. Residues: CASSTGLSNEQFF.

The table lists this clonotype with a few counts. The CDR3 loop is CSARDWAGSNQPQHF. CDR3 in DNA: TGCAGTGCTAGAGATTGGGCGGGTAGCAATCAGCCCCAGCATTTT. The chain uses TRBV20-1 and TRBJ1-5; D uncertain. V lost 0 bases and J 0 bases, leaving 9 bases between the germline ends. Per the germline V gene, CDR1 is DFQATT and CDR2 is SNEGSKA (reference sequence). This CDR3 region has 15 residues.

V is TRBV9 and J is TRBJ2-5, with D possibly TRBD2 on 5 matching bases. Germline V gives CDR1 SGDLS, CDR2 YYNGEE. V was trimmed by 0 bases and J by 4 bases, leaving 13 bases between them. This CDR3 is built from 15 residues. The chain's CDR3 is CASSVAVRRGETQYF. The DNA for the CDR3 is TGTGCCAGCAGCGTAGCTGTTCGCCGGGGAGAGACCCAGTACTTC.

This clonotype came up a few times. The rearrangement joins TRBV5-1 to TRBJ2-3; TRBD1 or TRBD2 may be the D gene (5 bases each). CDR3 length equals 14 residues. CDR1 and CDR2 from the germline V gene are SGHRS and YFSETQ. V was pared by 2 bases and J by 6 bases, with 13 bases between. The CDR3 DNA sequence: TGCGCCAGCAGCTTCACCGGGACCCATGATACGCAGTATTTT. Translation: CASSFTGTHDTQYF.

The CDR3 DNA reads TGCGCCAGCAGCCCGGCACAGGGGGCGGTGGCCTACAATGAGCAGTTCTTC. This gives the protein CASSPAQGAVAYNEQFF. This rearrangement joins TRBV4-1 to TRBJ2-1, with 9 bases lining up with TRBD1. The length of the CDR3 is 17 residues. J gave up 2 bases and V 4 bases, and 9 bases lay outside the gene matches. Germline V lookup: CDR1 MGHRA, CDR2 YSYEKL.

This clonotype was seen repeatedly, ten times or more. J is TRBJ2-7 and V is TRBV6-2 or TRBV6-3; 8 bases are a match to TRBD2. This CDR3 spans 15 amino acids. Germline CDR1 is MNHEY and CDR2 is SVGEGT. The trim removed 6 bases at V and 0 bases at J, leaving 7 bases unmatched. DNA of the CDR3: TGTGCCAGCAGCGTAGCGGGGTTGAGCTCCTACGAGCAGTACTTC. Translating it yields CASSVAGLSSYEQYF.

The chain joins TRBV18 to TRBJ1-6; the D is unclear. Between the trimmed V and J ends, which lost 3 bases and 5 bases, there was a span of 5 bases. The germline V gene encodes CDR1 KGHSH and CDR2 LQKENI. The CDR3 loop spans 13 amino acids. For the CDR3, the DNA is TGTGCCAGCTCACCGGGAGATAATTCACCCCTCCACTTT. Translation: CASSPGDNSPLHF.

The chain couples TRBV7-2 to TRBJ1-2; the match to TRBD1 covers 8 bases. The V gene end was trimmed by 2 bases and the J gene end by 2 bases; junction bases not matched to a gene: 7. The germline gives CDR1 SGHTA, CDR2 FQGNSA. The CDR3 is 16 amino acids. The CDR3 DNA reads as TGTGCCAGCAGCTTAAGTTCACAGGGGGGAAACTATGGCTACACCTTC. Residues: CASSLSSQGGNYGYTF.

This chain joins TRBV5-1 and TRBJ2-5; either TRBD1 or TRBD2 may fit D (5 bases each). The CDR3 covers 14 residues. Between the trimmed V and J ends, which lost 4 bases and 2 bases, there was a span of 12 bases. The germline V gene encodes CDR1 SGHRS and CDR2 YFSETQ. CDR3 sequence reads: CASSPVGRQETQYF. In DNA form, the CDR3 reads TGCGCCAGCAGCCCCGTGGGACGGCAAGAGACCCAGTACTTC.

Only a few counts were recorded for this clonotype. This chain connects TRBV6-2 or TRBV6-3 to TRBJ2-1, with 16 bases identical to TRBD2. Germline V gives CDR1 MNHEY, CDR2 SVGEGT. Trimming took 6 bases from V and 7 from J; bases not matched to a gene: 12. The CDR3 consists of 18 residues. The CDR3 is CASRPGLAGGLRINEQFF. CDR3 nucleotides: TGTGCCAGCAGGCCGGGACTAGCGGGGGGGCTTAGGATAAATGAGCAGTTCTTC.

DNA for the CDR3: TGTGCCAGCAGCCAAGAGGAAAGCGGTACCTACAATGAGCAGTTCTTC. Its translation is CASSQEESGTYNEQFF. The chain links TRBV4-2 to TRBJ2-1; D is perhaps TRBD2 (5 bases). Germline lookup yields CDR1 LGHNA and CDR2 YNFKEQ. V shed 0 bases and J shed 2 bases, with 11 bases lying between them. The CDR3 runs to 16 residues.